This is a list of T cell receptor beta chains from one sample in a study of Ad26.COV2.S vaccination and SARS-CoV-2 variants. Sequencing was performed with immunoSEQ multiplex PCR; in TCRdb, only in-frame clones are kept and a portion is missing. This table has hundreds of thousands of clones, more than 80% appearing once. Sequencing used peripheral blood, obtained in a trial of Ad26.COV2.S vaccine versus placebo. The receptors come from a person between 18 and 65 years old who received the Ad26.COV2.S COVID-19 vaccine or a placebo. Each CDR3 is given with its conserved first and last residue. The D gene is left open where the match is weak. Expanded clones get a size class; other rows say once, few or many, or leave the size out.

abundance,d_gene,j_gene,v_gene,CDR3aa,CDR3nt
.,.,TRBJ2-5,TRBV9,CASSVEAAQETQYF,TGTGCCAGCAGCGTAGAAGCGGCCCAAGAGACCCAGTACTTC
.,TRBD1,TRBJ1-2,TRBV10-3,CAIGQGPVIYTF,TGTGCCATCGGACAGGGGCCGGTTATCTACACCTTC
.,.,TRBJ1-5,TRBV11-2,CASSLGGEGLQPQHF,TGTGCCAGCAGCTTGGGGGGGGAGGGTTTGCAGCCCCAGCATTTT
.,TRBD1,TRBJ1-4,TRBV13,CASSFQGGGEKLFF,TGTGCCAGCAGCTTTCAGGGGGGAGGAGAAAAACTGTTTTTT
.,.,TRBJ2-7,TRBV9,CASSSRLGEDYEQYF,TGTGCCAGCAGCTCCCGATTGGGAGAAGACTACGAGCAGTACTTC
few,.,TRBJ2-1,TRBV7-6,CASSLGGGQYNEQFF,TGTGCCAGCAGTCTCGGGGGCGGGCAGTACAATGAGCAGTTCTTC
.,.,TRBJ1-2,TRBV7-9,CASSLTGSLYGYTF,TGTGCCAGCAGCCTTACAGGGAGCCTATATGGCTACACCTTC
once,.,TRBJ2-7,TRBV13,CASSSYGGYEQYF,TGTGCCAGCAGCTCATACGGGGGCTACGAGCAGTACTTC
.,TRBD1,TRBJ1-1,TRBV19,CASSPQGTNTEAFF,TGTGCCAGTAGTCCACAGGGGACGAACACTGAAGCTTTCTTT
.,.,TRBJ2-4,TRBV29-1,CSVYLGSAKNIQYF,TGCAGCGTTTACCTCGGTTCGGCCAAAAACATTCAGTACTTC
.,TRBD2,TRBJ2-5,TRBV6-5,CASSSLAEETQYF,TGTGCCAGCAGTTCGCTAGCGGAAGAGACCCAGTACTTC
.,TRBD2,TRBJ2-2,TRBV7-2,CASSLTRFVGGTGELFF,TGTGCCAGCAGCTTAACCAGATTCGTGGGGGGGACCGGGGAGCTGTTTTTT
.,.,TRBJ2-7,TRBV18,CASSPWGDYEQYF,TGTGCCAGCTCACCATGGGGAGACTACGAGCAGTACTTC
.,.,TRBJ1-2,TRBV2,CASSEEYQGNGYTF,TGTGCCAGCAGTGAAGAGTATCAGGGTAATGGCTACACCTTC
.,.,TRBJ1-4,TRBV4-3,CASSQVWGGEKLFF,TGCGCCAGCAGCCAAGTCTGGGGTGGCGAAAAACTGTTTTTT
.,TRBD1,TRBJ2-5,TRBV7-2,CASSFRTGGQETQYF,TGTGCCAGCAGCTTTAGGACAGGGGGTCAGGAGACCCAGTACTTC
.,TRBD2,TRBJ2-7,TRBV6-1,CASTGGGPHSYEQYF,TGTGCCAGCACCGGGGGGGGGCCCCACTCCTACGAGCAGTACTTC
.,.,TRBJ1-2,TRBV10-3,CAISEVRVHGYTF,TGTGCCATCAGTGAGGTCAGGGTCCATGGCTACACCTTC
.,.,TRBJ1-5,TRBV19,CASSIAVTQPQHF,TGTGCCAGTAGTATTGCCGTTACCCAGCCCCAGCATTTT
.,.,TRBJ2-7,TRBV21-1,CASSYLAAGTYEQYF,TGTGCCAGCAGCTATTTAGCGGCGGGAACCTACGAGCAGTACTTC
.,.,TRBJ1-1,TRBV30,CAWSVLGARGKSVF,TGTGCCTGGAGTGTACTAGGGGCCAGGGGCAAGTCAGTTTTT
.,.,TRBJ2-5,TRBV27,CASREWTAGQETQYF,TGTGCCAGCAGAGAGTGGACGGCGGGCCAAGAGACCCAGTACTTC
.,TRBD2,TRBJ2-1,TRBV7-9,CASSGVTSGGNEQFF,TGTGCCAGCAGCGGGGTGACTAGCGGGGGGAATGAGCAGTTCTTC
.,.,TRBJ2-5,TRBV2,CASSRGNGVRETQYF,TGTGCCAGCAGTAGGGGCAATGGAGTACGAGAGACCCAGTACTTC
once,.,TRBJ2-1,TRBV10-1,CASSETGISYNEQFF,TGCGCCAGCAGTGAGACAGGGATCTCCTACAATGAGCAGTTCTTC
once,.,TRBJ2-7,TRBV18,CASSLDQGTYEQYF,TGTGCCAGCTCTCTAGACCAGGGCACCTACGAGCAGTACTTC
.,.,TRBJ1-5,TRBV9,CASSVAGFQPQHF,TGTGCCAGCAGCGTAGCCGGTTTTCAGCCCCAGCATTTT
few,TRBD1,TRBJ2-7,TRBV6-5,CASSYRDRDLYEQYF,TGTGCCAGCAGTTACCGGGACAGGGATCTCTACGAGCAGTACTTC
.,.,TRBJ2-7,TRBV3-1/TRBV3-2,CASSQDTINSYEQYF,TGTGCCAGCAGCCAAGATACTATTAACTCCTACGAGCAGTACTTC
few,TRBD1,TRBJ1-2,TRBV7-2,CASSLDRGNYGYTF,TGTGCCAGCAGCCTAGACAGGGGGAACTATGGCTACACCTTC
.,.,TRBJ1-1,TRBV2,CASSEGRSNTEAFF,TGTGCCAGCAGTGAAGGACGGTCGAACACTGAAGCTTTCTTT
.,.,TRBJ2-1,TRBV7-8,CASGRSYNEQFF,TGTGCCAGCGGAAGATCCTACAATGAGCAGTTCTTC
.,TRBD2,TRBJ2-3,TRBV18,CASSPRGGGTDTQYF,TGTGCCAGCTCACCACGGGGAGGGGGCACAGATACGCAGTATTTT
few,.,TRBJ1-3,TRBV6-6,CAARGKAGNTIYF,TGTGCCGCTAGGGGGAAGGCTGGAAACACCATATATTTT
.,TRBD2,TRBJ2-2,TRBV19,CASSMILAGDTGELFF,TGTGCCAGTAGTATGATCCTAGCGGGAGACACCGGGGAGCTGTTTTTT
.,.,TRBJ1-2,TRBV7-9,CASSRGWGYTF,TGTGCCAGCAGCCGGGGGTGGGGCTACACCTTC
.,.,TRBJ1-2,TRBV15,CATSRLQDRYGYTF,TGTGCCACCAGCAGGTTACAGGACCGCTATGGCTACACCTTC
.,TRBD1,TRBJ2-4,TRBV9,CASSAPGTGRNIQYF,TGTGCCAGCAGCGCCCCCGGGACAGGGAGAAACATTCAGTACTTC
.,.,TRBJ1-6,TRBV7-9,CASSSRDVRNSPLHF,TGTGCCAGCAGCTCCCGGGACGTTAGAAATTCACCCCTCCACTTT
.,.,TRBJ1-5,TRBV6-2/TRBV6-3,CASTPGQGTYSNQPQHF,TGTGCCAGCACCCCGGGACAAGGCACTTATAGCAATCAGCCCCAGCATTTT
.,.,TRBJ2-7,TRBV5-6,CASSFYGGSAFDEQYF,TGTGCCAGCAGCTTTTATGGTGGCTCCGCCTTCGACGAGCAGTACTTC
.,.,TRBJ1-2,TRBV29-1,CSVRESYGYTF,TGCAGCGTCAGGGAAAGCTATGGCTACACCTTC
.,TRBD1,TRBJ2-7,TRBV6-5,CASSSGQGSEQYF,TGTGCCAGCAGTTCTGGACAGGGAAGCGAGCAGTACTTC
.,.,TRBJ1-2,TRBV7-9,CASSLVRQGFSNYGYTF,TGTGCCAGCAGCTTAGTCCGGCAGGGTTTCTCTAACTATGGCTACACCTTC
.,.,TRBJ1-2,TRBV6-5,CASKGNYGYTF,TGTGCCAGCAAGGGCAACTATGGCTACACCTTC
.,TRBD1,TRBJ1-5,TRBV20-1,CSASRGGQGGDQPQHF,TGCAGTGCTAGTAGGGGAGGACAGGGCGGAGATCAGCCCCAGCATTTT
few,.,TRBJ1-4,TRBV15,CATRTEGLGSNEKLFF,TGTGCCACCAGAACAGAGGGACTAGGCTCTAATGAAAAACTGTTTTTT
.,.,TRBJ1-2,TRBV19,CASHNREYFYGYTF,TGTGCCAGCCACAACAGGGAATACTTCTATGGCTACACCTTC
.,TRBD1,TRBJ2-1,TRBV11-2,CASSSTSTGGSEQFF,TGTGCCAGCAGCTCAACTTCGACAGGGGGCTCTGAGCAGTTCTTC
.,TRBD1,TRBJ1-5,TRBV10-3,CATRNVGQGDNQPQHF,TGTGCCACCCGGAACGTAGGACAGGGTGACAATCAGCCCCAGCATTTT
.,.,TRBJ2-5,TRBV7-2,CASSHKTPLETQYF,TGTGCCAGCAGCCACAAGACACCCCTAGAGACCCAGTACTTC
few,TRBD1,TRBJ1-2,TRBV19,CASSPQGDGYGYTF,TGTGCCAGTAGCCCACAGGGGGACGGCTATGGCTACACCTTC
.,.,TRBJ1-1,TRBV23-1,CASSQSGGEGLNTEAFF,TGCGCCAGCAGTCAATCGGGGGGGGAAGGACTGAACACTGAAGCTTTCTTT
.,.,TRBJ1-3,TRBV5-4,CASSLGPGRNSGNTIYF,TGTGCCAGCAGCTTGGGTCCGGGGCGGAACTCTGGAAACACCATATATTTT